Listed below are T cell receptor beta chains from one sample, sequenced in a study of CD8 T cells in Susac syndrome. TCRdb processed the immunoSEQ multiplex PCR reads anew with MiXCR; each CDR3 protein has one entry. The data hold about 180,000 distinct CDR3 sequences, with approximately 93% observed a single time. The sequencing input was CD4+ T cells from PBMCs. The receptors shown here come from a human donor with multiple sclerosis. The CDR3 runs from the conserved cysteine through the conserved F or W. The D gene is left open where the match is weak. Not every row has a clone size; where given, it reads once, few, many or a size class.

.	few	TRBV6-1	TRBJ1-2	TGTGCCAGCAAGATTCCGGGGGGCGACTATGGCTACACCTTC	CASKIPGGDYGYTF
.	.	TRBV7-3	TRBJ2-3	TGTGCCAGCAGCTCGACGGTGGGGGATACGCAGTATTTT	CASSSTVGDTQYF
.	.	TRBV7-9	TRBJ2-5	TGTGCCAGCAGCTTATTGTCACTCCAAGAGACCCAGTACTTC	CASSLLSLQETQYF
TRBD2	.	TRBV20-1	TRBJ2-3	TGCAGTGCTAGAGGAACTAGCGGGAATCTAGATACGCAGTATTTT	CSARGTSGNLDTQYF
TRBD1	.	TRBV2	TRBJ2-5	TGTGCCAGCAGTGAGACAGGGGGCGATGGGACCCAGTACTTC	CASSETGGDGTQYF
TRBD2	once	TRBV6-2/TRBV6-3	TRBJ2-7	TGTGCCAGCAGTTACGGAGCGGGAGTATCCTACGAGCAGTACTTC	CASSYGAGVSYEQYF
TRBD1	.	TRBV18	TRBJ1-1	TGTGCCAGCTCACCGGAACAGGGGTGGGGCACTGAAGCTTTCTTT	CASSPEQGWGTEAFF
.	.	TRBV7-2	TRBJ1-6	TGTGCCAGCAGCTTCGGACTGCGTGATCTCCTCCACTTT	CASSFGLRDLLHF
TRBD1	.	TRBV27	TRBJ1-1	TGTGCCAGCAGTTTACGGTCCGTTCCAGGGGGCACAAACACTGAAGCTTTCTTT	CASSLRSVPGGTNTEAFF
.	.	TRBV6-5	TRBJ1-1	TGTGCCAGCAGTTACAACCCGAACACTGAAGCTTTCTTT	CASSYNPNTEAFF
.	.	TRBV2	TRBJ2-3	TGTGCCAGCAGTGACATTAGGGCGGGGGATACGCAGTATTTT	CASSDIRAGDTQYF
.	.	TRBV12-3/TRBV12-4	TRBJ2-3	TGTGCCAACCGGCGGCCCGCAGGGGATACGCAGTATTTT	CANRRPAGDTQYF
.	.	TRBV12-3/TRBV12-4	TRBJ1-1	TGTGCCAGCAGCCCAACTAGTCTGAACACTGAAGCTTTCTTT	CASSPTSLNTEAFF
TRBD2	.	TRBV6-5	TRBJ2-5	TGTGCCAGCAGTTACGTAGGGAGGACTAGCGGGCCCAAGACCCAGTACTTC	CASSYVGRTSGPKTQYF
.	.	TRBV7-3	TRBJ2-3	TGTGCCAGCAGCTTTTCCCACACAGATACGCAGTATTTT	CASSFSHTDTQYF
TRBD1	.	TRBV12-3/TRBV12-4	TRBJ2-7	TGTGCCAGCACTTCAAGGACAGGGACCTTCTACGAGCAGTACTTC	CASTSRTGTFYEQYF
.	.	TRBV9	TRBJ2-1	TGTGCCAGCAGCGTAGCAAACCTCAATGAGCAGTTCTTC	CASSVANLNEQFF
.	.	TRBV12-3/TRBV12-4	TRBJ1-6	TGTGCCAGCAGTTTGATGGGCGGTTCACCCCTCCACTTT	CASSLMGGSPLHF
.	.	TRBV6-5	TRBJ2-1	TGTGCCAGCATGGGGACGACCCGAAATGAGCAGTTCTTC	CASMGTTRNEQFF
TRBD2	.	TRBV28	TRBJ2-7	TGTGCCAGCAGTTTCCTTACTAGCGGGGTATACGAGCAGTACTTC	CASSFLTSGVYEQYF
.	.	TRBV28	TRBJ2-3	TGTGCCAGCAGTTTAGGTGGGCTTGGCGGGAGCACAGATACGCAGTATTTT	CASSLGGLGGSTDTQYF
.	.	TRBV20-1	TRBJ2-3	TGCAGTGCAGACACAGATACGCAGTATTTT	CSADTDTQYF
.	.	TRBV7-9	TRBJ1-3	TGTGCCAGCAGCTTCCAACAGGGTGGTCGGAACACCATATATTTT	CASSFQQGGRNTIYF
TRBD2	.	TRBV7-2	TRBJ2-7	TGTGCCAGCAGCTTAAAGGCGGGAGCCTACGAGCAGTACTTC	CASSLKAGAYEQYF